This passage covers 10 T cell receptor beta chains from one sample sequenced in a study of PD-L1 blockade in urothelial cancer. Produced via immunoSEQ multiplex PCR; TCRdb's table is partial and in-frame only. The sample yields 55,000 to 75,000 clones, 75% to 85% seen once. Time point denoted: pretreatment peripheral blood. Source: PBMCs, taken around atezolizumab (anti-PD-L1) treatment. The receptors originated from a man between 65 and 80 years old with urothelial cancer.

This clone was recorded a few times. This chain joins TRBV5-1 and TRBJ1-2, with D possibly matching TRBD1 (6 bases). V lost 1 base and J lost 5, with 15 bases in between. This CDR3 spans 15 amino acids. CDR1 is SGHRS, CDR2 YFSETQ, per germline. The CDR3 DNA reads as TGCGCCAGCAGCTTGAGTTACGGACAGAATTATGGCTACACCTTC. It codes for CASSLSYGQNYGYTF.

CDR3 nucleotides: TGCAGCGTTGAAGTTCCCGGGGGACAGGGGATTTTCGGGGAGCTGTTTTTT. Its protein is CSVEVPGGQGIFGELFF. The chain is built from TRBV29-1 and TRBJ2-2; 10 bases line up with TRBD1. Germline CDR1 reads SQVTM; CDR2 reads ANQGSEA. Losses at the gene ends were 1 base for V and 7 bases for J; bases not matched to a gene: 12. This CDR3 comprises 17 residues.

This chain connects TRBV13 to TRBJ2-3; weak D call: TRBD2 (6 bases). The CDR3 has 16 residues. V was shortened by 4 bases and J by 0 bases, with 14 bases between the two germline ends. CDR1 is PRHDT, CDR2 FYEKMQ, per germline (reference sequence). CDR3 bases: TGTGCCAGCAGCTCCCGACGGGAGACCAGCACAGATACGCAGTATTTT. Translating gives CASSSRRETSTDTQYF.

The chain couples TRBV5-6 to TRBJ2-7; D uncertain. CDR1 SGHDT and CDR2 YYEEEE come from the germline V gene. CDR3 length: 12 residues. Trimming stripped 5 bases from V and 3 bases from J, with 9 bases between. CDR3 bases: TGTGCCAGCAGTAAACAGATCTACGAGCAGTACTTC. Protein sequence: CASSKQIYEQYF.

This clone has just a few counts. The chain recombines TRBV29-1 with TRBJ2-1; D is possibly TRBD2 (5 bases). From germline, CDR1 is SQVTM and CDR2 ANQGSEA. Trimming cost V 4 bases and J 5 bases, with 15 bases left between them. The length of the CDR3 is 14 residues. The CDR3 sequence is CSVVRTDTHNEQFF. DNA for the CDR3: TGCAGCGTTGTCAGGACTGATACCCACAATGAGCAGTTCTTC.

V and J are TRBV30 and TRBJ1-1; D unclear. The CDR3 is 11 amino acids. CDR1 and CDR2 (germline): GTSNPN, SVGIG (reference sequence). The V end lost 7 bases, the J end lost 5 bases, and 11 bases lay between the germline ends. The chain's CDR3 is CASGVGTEAFF. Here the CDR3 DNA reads TGTGCCTCCGGGGTTGGGACTGAAGCTTTCTTT.

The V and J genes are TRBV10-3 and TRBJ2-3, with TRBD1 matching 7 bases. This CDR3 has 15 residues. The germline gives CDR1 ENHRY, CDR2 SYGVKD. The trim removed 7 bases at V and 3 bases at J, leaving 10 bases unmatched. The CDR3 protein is CAIKESQGLTDTQYF. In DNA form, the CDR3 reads TGTGCCATCAAGGAATCACAGGGGTTAACAGATACGCAGTATTTT.

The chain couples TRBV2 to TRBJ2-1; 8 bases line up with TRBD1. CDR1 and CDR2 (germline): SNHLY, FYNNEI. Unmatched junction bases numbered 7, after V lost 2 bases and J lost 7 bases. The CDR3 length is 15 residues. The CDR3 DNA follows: TGTGCCAGCAGTGAACGGCAGGGGGCGAGAAATGAGCAGTTCTTC. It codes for CASSERQGARNEQFF.

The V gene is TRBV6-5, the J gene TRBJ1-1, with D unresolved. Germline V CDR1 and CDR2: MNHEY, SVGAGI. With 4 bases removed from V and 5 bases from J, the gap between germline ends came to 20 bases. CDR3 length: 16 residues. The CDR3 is CASSFELNREGTEAFF. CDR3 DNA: TGTGCCAGCAGTTTCGAATTAAACCGGGAAGGGACTGAAGCTTTCTTT.

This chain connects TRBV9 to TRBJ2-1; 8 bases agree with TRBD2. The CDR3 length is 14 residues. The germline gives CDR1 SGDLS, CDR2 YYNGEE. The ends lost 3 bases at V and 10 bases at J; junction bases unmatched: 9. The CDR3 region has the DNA TGTGCCAGCAGCGGTGAGTCGGGGGGGCGGGAGCAGTTCTTC. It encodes CASSGESGGREQFF.